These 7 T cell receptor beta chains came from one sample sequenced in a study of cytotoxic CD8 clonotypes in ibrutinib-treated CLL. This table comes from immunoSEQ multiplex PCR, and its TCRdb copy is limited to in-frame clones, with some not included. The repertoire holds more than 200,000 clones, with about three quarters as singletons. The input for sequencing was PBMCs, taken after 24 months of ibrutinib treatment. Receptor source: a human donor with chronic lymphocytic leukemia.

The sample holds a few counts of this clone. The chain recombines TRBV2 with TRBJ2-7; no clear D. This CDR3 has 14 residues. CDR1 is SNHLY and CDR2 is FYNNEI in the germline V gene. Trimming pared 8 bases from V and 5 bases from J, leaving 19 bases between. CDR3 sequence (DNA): TGTGCCAGCGAAAAGGATTCTACGGGCGACGAGCAGTACTTC. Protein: CASEKDSTGDEQYF.

CDR3 in DNA: TGTGCCAGCCAGTACAGAACTGGCTACACCTTC. Amino acids: CASQYRTGYTF. The chain is built from TRBV19 and TRBJ1-2; D ambiguous. V lost 9 bases to trimming and J lost 7 bases, with 12 bases between them. From germline, CDR1 is LNHDA and CDR2 SQIVND (reference sequence). The CDR3 consists of 11 residues. Full variable domain (missing parts from reference TRBV19 and TRBJ1-2): DGGITQSPKYLFRKEGQNVTLSCEQNLNHDAMYWYRQDPGQGLRLIYYSQIVNDFQKGDIAEGYSVSREKKESFPLTVTSAQKNPTAFYLCASQYRTGYTFGSGTRLTVV.

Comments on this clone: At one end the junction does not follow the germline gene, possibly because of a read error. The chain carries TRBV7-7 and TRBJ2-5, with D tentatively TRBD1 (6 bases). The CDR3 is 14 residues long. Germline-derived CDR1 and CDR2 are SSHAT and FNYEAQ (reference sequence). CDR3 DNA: TGTGCTAGCAGCTTAGAGGCAGGGGAAGAGACCCAGTACTTC. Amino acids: CASSLEAGEETQYF. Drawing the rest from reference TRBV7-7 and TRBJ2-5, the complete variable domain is GAGVSQSPRYKVTKRGQDVTLRCDPISSHATLYWYQQALGQGPEFLTYFNYEAQPDKSGLPSDRFSAERPEGSISTLTIQRTEQRDSAMYRCASSLEAGEETQYFGPGTRLLVL.

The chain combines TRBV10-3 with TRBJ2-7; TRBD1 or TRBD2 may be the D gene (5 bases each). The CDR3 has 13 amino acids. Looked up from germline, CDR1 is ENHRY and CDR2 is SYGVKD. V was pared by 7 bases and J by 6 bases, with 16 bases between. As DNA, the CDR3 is TGTGCCATCAAAGGCAGGGAGTTTAGCGAGCAGTACTTC. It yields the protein CAIKGREFSEQYF.

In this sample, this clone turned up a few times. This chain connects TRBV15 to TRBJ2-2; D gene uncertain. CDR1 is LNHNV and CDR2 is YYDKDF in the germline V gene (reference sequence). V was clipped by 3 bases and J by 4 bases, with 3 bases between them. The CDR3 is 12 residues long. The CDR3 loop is CATSRLTGELFF. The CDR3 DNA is TGTGCCACCAGCAGGCTCACCGGGGAGCTGTTTTTT.

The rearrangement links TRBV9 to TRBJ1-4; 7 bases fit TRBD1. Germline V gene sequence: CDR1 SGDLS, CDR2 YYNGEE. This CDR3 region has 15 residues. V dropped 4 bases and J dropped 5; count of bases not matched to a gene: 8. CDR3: CASSPMGQLNEKLFF. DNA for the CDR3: TGTGCCAGCAGCCCGATGGGACAGTTAAATGAAAAACTGTTTTTT.

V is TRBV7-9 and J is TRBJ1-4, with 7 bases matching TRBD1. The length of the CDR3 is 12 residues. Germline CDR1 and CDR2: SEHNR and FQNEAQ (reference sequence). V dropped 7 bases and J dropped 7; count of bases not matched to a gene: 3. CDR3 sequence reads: CASNRGAEKLFF. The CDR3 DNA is TGTGCCAGCAACAGGGGTGCTGAAAAACTGTTTTTT.